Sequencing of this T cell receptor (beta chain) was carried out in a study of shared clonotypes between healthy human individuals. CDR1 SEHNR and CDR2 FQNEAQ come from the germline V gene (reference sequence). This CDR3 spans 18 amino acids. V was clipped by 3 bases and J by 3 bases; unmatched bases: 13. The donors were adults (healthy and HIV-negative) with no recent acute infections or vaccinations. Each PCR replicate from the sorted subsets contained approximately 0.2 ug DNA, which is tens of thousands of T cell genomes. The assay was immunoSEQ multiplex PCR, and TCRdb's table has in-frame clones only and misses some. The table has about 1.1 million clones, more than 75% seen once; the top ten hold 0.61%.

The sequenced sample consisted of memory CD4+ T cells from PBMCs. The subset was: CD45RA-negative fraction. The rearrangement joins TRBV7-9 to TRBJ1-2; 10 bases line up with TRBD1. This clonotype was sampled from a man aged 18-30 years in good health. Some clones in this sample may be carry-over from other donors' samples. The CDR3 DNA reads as TGTGCCAGCAGCTTGGCCAGACAGGGGGCGAGGATGGACTATGGCTACACCTTC. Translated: CASSLARQGARMDYGYTF.